These 9 T cell receptor beta chains originate from one sample sequenced in a study of CD8 T cells in ankylosing spondylitis. TCRdb processed the 5' RACE reads anew with MiXCR; each CDR3 protein has one entry. The sample carries 150,000 to 200,000 distinct CDR3 sequences, roughly 10% recorded once. Material: blood, either unsorted or a sorted T cell fraction (not recorded which). All receptors come from a male donor with ankylosing spondylitis or in good health (not recorded which).

This clonotype was counted ten times or more. The V and J genes are TRBV20-1 and TRBJ2-3, with a possible D match to TRBD2 (6 bases). The CDR3 totals 16 residues. Trimming removed 2 bases at V and 1 base at J, with 16 bases between. The germline V gene has CDR1 DFQATT and CDR2 SNEGSKA (reference sequence). The CDR3 region is CSARSLRGVRTDTQYF. The CDR3 DNA reads as TGCAGTGCTAGATCCTTGCGCGGGGTTCGCACAGATACGCAGTATTTT.

Of note for this clonotype: Since a much larger clone is just one base distant, this may be a read error. This sequence joins TRBV27 and TRBJ1-1, with 8 bases identical to TRBD1. Looked up from germline, CDR1 is MNHEY and CDR2 is SMNVEV (reference sequence). The CDR3 length is 18 residues. V lost 4 bases and J lost 3; bases outside the gene matches: 16. The CDR3 sequence: CASSSMDRVSQSDTEAFF. CDR3 in DNA: TGTGCCAGCAGTTCCATGGACAGGGTCAGCCAATCGGACACTGAAGCTTTCTTT.

This clonotype was detected many times. The chain links TRBV6-5 to TRBJ1-2; 8 positions match TRBD1. Germline V gene sequence: CDR1 MNHEY, CDR2 SVGAGI. This CDR3 is built from 16 residues. The ends lost 0 bases at V and 4 bases at J; junction bases unmatched: 7. The CDR3 loop is CASSYSSLGQGYGYTF. CDR3 in DNA: TGTGCCAGCAGTTACTCAAGTCTCGGACAGGGCTATGGCTACACCTTC.

With respect to this clonotype: This could be a read error, since a much larger clone is one nucleotide away. The V gene is TRBV7-2, the J gene TRBJ2-2, with TRBD1 matching 9 bases. The CDR3 is 15 amino acids. Germline V gene lookup returns CDR1 SGHTA and CDR2 FQGNSA. CDR3 nucleotide sequence: TGTGTCAGCAGCTTAGACAGGGGGTCGGTCGGGGAGCTGTTTTTT. It codes for CVSSLDRGSVGELFF. Looking up the rest from reference TRBV7-2 and TRBJ2-2 gives the full variable domain: GAGVSQSPSNKVTEKGKDVELRCDPISGHTALYWYRQSLGQGLEFLIYFQGNSAPDKSGLPSDRFSAERTGGSVSTLTIQRTQQEDSAVYLCVSSLDRGSVGELFFGEGSRLTVL.

This clonotype was counted ten times or more. The chain uses TRBV9 and TRBJ1-5; D gene unclear. Germline CDR1 reads SGDLS; CDR2 reads YYNGEE. Trimming removed 2 bases from V and 0 bases from J, with 9 bases in between. The CDR3 has 15 residues. The DNA of the CDR3 is TGTGCCAGCAGCGTGTACTCGGATAGCAATCAGCCCCAGCATTTT. This codes for CASSVYSDSNQPQHF.

In its sample, this clonotype was seen many times. The J gene is TRBJ1-2, the V gene TRBV6-1; perhaps TRBD1 as D (6 bases). CDR3 size: 15 residues. V dropped 9 bases and J dropped 4 bases, with 21 bases sitting between them. The V gene's germline CDR1 is MNHNS and CDR2 SASEGT. The CDR3 is CASTSGTPRGYGYTF. The CDR3 DNA sequence: TGTGCCAGTACGTCCGGGACACCTAGAGGCTATGGCTACACCTTC.

This clonotype appeared many times. The V and J genes are TRBV12-3 or TRBV12-4 and TRBJ2-3; D may be TRBD2 (5 bases). The V gene lost 5 bases and the J gene lost 1 base, with 16 bases spanning the gap. The CDR3 consists of 16 residues. CDR3 region: CASSPGGTTRTDTQYF. In DNA, the CDR3 is TGTGCCAGCAGTCCCGGAGGCACGACCCGCACAGATACGCAGTATTTT.

In its sample, this clonotype was seen many times. The J gene is TRBJ2-7, the V gene TRBV5-1, with 11 bases identical to TRBD2. V lost 2 bases, J lost 3 bases, and 7 bases stayed unmatched. The germline V gene encodes CDR1 SGHRS and CDR2 YFSETQ. The CDR3 sequence is 16 residues long. The CDR3 DNA reads as TGCGCCAGCAGCTTATCTAGCGGGAGGACATACTACGAGCAGTACTTC. Translating gives CASSLSSGRTYYEQYF.

This clonotype was seen many times. The gene calls are TRBV10-2 and TRBJ2-3, with 8 bases lining up with TRBD2. This CDR3 has 15 amino acids. CDR1 WSHSY and CDR2 SAAADI come from the germline V gene. V lost 6 bases to trimming and J lost 2 bases; unmatched junction nucleotides: 7. The CDR3 sequence is CASSAGLVHTDTQYF. DNA for the CDR3: TGCGCCAGCAGCGCGGGACTAGTCCACACAGATACGCAGTATTTT.